Presented here are 25 T cell receptor beta chains from one specimen sequenced in a study of response to subunit inactivated influenza vaccine. TCRdb reprocessed the RT-PCR reads with MiXCR, giving one entry per CDR3 protein. The sample has hundreds of thousands of distinct CDR3 sequences, roughly 15% seen once. Sequencing was performed on PBMCs from blood, taken approximately 15 days before vaccination. Receptors were obtained from a man between 45 and 60 years old who received an inactivated influenza vaccine.

This chain joins TRBV6-1 and TRBJ1-4, with TRBD1 identical over 8 bases. In germline, CDR1 is MNHNS, CDR2 SASEGT. Losses at the gene ends were 6 bases for V and 4 bases for J; bases not matched to a gene: 4. This CDR3 contains 14 residues. Here the CDR3 reads CASRRTGSNEKLFF. CDR3 coding DNA: TGTGCCAGCAGGAGGACAGGGAGTAATGAAAAACTGTTTTTT.

This rearrangement joins TRBV6-5 to TRBJ2-7; 13 bases are a match to TRBD2. The CDR3 is 13 amino acids. The J segment lost 6 bases and the V segment lost 4 bases, leaving 0 bases of the junction unmatched. Germline CDR1 and CDR2: MNHEY and SVGAGI. The CDR3 loop reads CASSWTSGSEQYF. CDR3 nucleotide sequence: TGTGCCAGCAGTTGGACTAGCGGGAGCGAGCAGTACTTC.

This clonotype occurred once. This sequence joins TRBV5-5 and TRBJ2-1; TRBD1 agrees at 7 bases. The CDR3 has 18 amino acids. Germline CDR1 and CDR2: SGHKS and YYEKEE (reference sequence). Germline trimming cut 4 bases from V and 0 bases from J; bases unmatched to any gene: 13. CDR3: CASSIARQGPSSYNEQFF. In DNA, the CDR3 is TGTGCCAGCAGCATAGCAAGACAGGGACCTAGCTCCTACAATGAGCAGTTCTTC.

A few counts support this clonotype. The chain employs TRBV9 and TRBJ2-3; the D is unclear. The CDR3 sequence is 14 residues long. Germline values: CDR1 SGDLS, CDR2 YYNGEE. Deletions cut 1 base from V and 1 base from J, with 7 bases between. The CDR3 reads CASSVSRGTDTQYF. CDR3 nucleotide sequence: TGTGCCAGCAGCGTATCCCGCGGCACAGATACGCAGTATTTT.

This rearrangement joins TRBV4-3 to TRBJ1-6; no clear D. V dropped 0 bases and J dropped 9 bases, with 12 bases sitting between them. The CDR3 runs 15 residues. Germline V gene sequence: CDR1 LGHNA, CDR2 YSLEER. For the CDR3, the DNA is TGCGCCAGCAGCCAAGATCCCGGGATGGTTTCACCCCTCCACTTT. It translates to CASSQDPGMVSPLHF.

This chain connects TRBV12-3 or TRBV12-4 to TRBJ1-3; D is undetermined. Trimming took 4 bases from V and 1 from J, leaving 2 bases between them. The CDR3 length is 12 residues. The CDR3 DNA is TGTGCCAGCAGTTATTCTGGAAACACCATATATTTT. Translated, it gives CASSYSGNTIYF.

This clonotype came up a few times. The chain has TRBV4-3 and TRBJ2-1; the match to TRBD2 covers 10 bases. V shed 0 bases, J shed 0 bases, and the junction held 5 bases outside the gene matches. The CDR3 loop spans 18 amino acids. Germline CDR1 reads LGHNA; CDR2 reads YSLEER. CDR3 nucleotide sequence: TGCGCCAGCAGCCAAGAAGGCCCTAGCGGGGGCTCCTACAATGAGCAGTTCTTC. Its protein is CASSQEGPSGGSYNEQFF.

V usage is TRBV27 and J usage is TRBJ2-1, with D perhaps TRBD2 (6 bases). Per the germline V gene, CDR1 is MNHEY and CDR2 is SMNVEV (reference sequence). The length of the CDR3 is 15 residues. V was clipped by 3 bases and J by 10 bases, with 19 bases between them. The CDR3 DNA reads as TGTGCCAGCAGTTTTTTTGAGCGGGCCGACTCAGAGCAGTTCTTC. Its translation: CASSFFERADSEQFF.

The J gene is TRBJ2-7, the V gene TRBV4-1; TRBD1 is a possible D gene (6 bases). Trimming removed 3 bases at V and 6 bases at J, with 15 bases between. CDR3 length: 14 amino acids. Germline CDR1 MGHRA, CDR2 YSYEKL. CDR3 protein: CASSQTSRGSEQYF. CDR3 in DNA: TGCGCCAGCAGCCAGACATCAAGGGGGAGCGAGCAGTACTTC.

This clonotype was observed a few times. The V gene is TRBV4-1, the J gene TRBJ2-7, with a tentative D call TRBD1 (6 bases). CDR3 length: 14 amino acids. Germline V gives CDR1 MGHRA, CDR2 YSYEKL. V lost 0 bases and J lost 5, with 11 bases in between. In nucleotides, the CDR3 is TGCGCCAGCAGCCAAGAACAGGGTACCCACGAGCAGTACTTC. It is translated as CASSQEQGTHEQYF.

The chain recombines TRBV7-3 with TRBJ2-1; a possible D gene is TRBD2 (6 bases). This CDR3 region has 17 residues. Germline CDR1 and CDR2: SGHTA and FQGTGA. V lost 4 bases to trimming and J lost 0 bases, with 16 bases between them. The CDR3, as DNA: TGTGCCAGCAGCTGGGGGGTTAGCGGTAGCTCCTACAATGAGCAGTTCTTC. Amino acids: CASSWGVSGSSYNEQFF. The entire variable domain, with the rest obtained from reference TRBV7-3 and TRBJ2-1, is as follows: GAGVSQTPSNKVTEKGKYVELRCDPISGHTALYWYRQSLGQGPEFLIYFQGTGAADDSGLPNDRFFAVRPEGSVSTLKIQRTERGDSAVYLCASSWGVSGSSYNEQFFGPGTRLTVL.

The table lists this clonotype with a few counts. This chain uses TRBV5-6 with TRBJ1-5, with a possible D match to TRBD1 (6 bases). The CDR3 runs 15 residues. V dropped 5 bases and J dropped 4 bases, with 16 bases sitting between them. Germline values: CDR1 SGHDT, CDR2 YYEEEE. This chain's CDR3 is CASSLAGRGNQPQHF. The CDR3 DNA reads as TGTGCCAGCAGTCTGGCGGGCAGGGGAAATCAGCCCCAGCATTTT. Full variable domain (rest looked up from reference TRBV5-6 and TRBJ1-5): DAGVTQSPTHLIKTRGQQVTLRCSPKSGHDTVSWYQQALGQGPQFIFQYYEEEERQRGNFPDRFSGHQFPNYSSELNVNALLLGDSALYLCASSLAGRGNQPQHFGDGTRLSIL.

The chain couples TRBV29-1 to TRBJ2-1, with 8 bases matching TRBD2. The ends lost 6 bases at V and 7 bases at J; junction bases unmatched: 14. This CDR3 is built from 15 residues. CDR1 is SQVTM, CDR2 ANQGSEA, per germline. For the CDR3, the DNA is TGCAGCGTGCCTAGCGGGTTGGCCCCCGGGAATGAGCAGTTCTTC. Protein sequence: CSVPSGLAPGNEQFF.

The CDR3 spells CASSPTGGENEQFF. The DNA of the CDR3 is TGCGCCAGCAGCCCAACAGGGGGCGAGAATGAGCAGTTCTTC. The V and J genes are TRBV5-1 and TRBJ2-1, with 9 bases identical to TRBD1. The V gene's germline CDR1 is SGHRS and CDR2 YFSETQ. This CDR3 has 14 amino acids. The junction had 6 bases not matched to a gene; V was cut back by 4 bases and J by 7 bases.

The chain has TRBV29-1 and TRBJ1-1; D unresolved. The CDR3 has 14 residues. Germline CDR1 is SQVTM and CDR2 is ANQGSEA. Trimming shortened V by 4 bases and J by 2 bases, and 14 bases separated the two germline ends. The CDR3 sequence: CSVARQSVNTEAFF. The CDR3, as DNA: TGCAGCGTTGCACGTCAGTCCGTCAACACTGAAGCTTTCTTT.

This clonotype was found a few times. V is TRBV6-2 or TRBV6-3 and J is TRBJ2-1, with a weak D call TRBD2 (5 bases). CDR1 and CDR2 from the germline V gene are MNHEY and SVGEGT. V gave up 9 bases and J gave up 6 bases, with 18 bases separating them. This CDR3 has 14 residues. The CDR3 region has the DNA TGTGCCAGTACCCGCCTTGGGAGCAGCAATGAGCAGTTCTTC. This gives the protein CASTRLGSSNEQFF.

This rearrangement joins TRBV29-1 to TRBJ2-7, with 9 bases lining up with TRBD2. With 3 bases clipped from V and 4 bases from J, the junction kept 7 bases outside the gene matches. Germline assignment: CDR1 SQVTM and CDR2 ANQGSEA. The CDR3 runs 14 residues. The CDR3 protein is CSVEWATSGYEQYF. CDR3 DNA: TGCAGCGTTGAGTGGGCCACTAGCGGGTACGAGCAGTACTTC.

V usage is TRBV2 and J usage is TRBJ2-1; D is unclear. Per the germline V gene, CDR1 is SNHLY and CDR2 is FYNNEI. The CDR3 spans 13 residues. V lost 2 bases and J 8 bases, leaving 10 bases between the germline ends. This CDR3 reads CASSELSADEQFF. The CDR3 bases are TGTGCCAGCAGTGAATTGTCGGCGGATGAGCAGTTCTTC. The variable domain in full, completed from reference TRBV2 and TRBJ2-1, reads EPEVTQTPSHQVTQMGQEVILRCVPISNHLYFYWYRQILGQKVEFLVSFYNNEISEKSEIFDDQFSVERPDGSNFTLKIRSTKLEDSAMYFCASSELSADEQFFGPGTRLTVL.

A single count supports this clonotype. The chain employs TRBV18 and TRBJ2-5; D unclear. Trimming took 2 bases from V and 4 from J, leaving 8 bases between them. Looked up from germline, CDR1 is KGHSH and CDR2 is LQKENI. The CDR3 spans 13 residues. CDR3 bases: TGTGCCAGCTCACCAGGGCCAGCAGAGACCCAGTACTTC. Protein sequence: CASSPGPAETQYF.

On this clonotype itself: Germline and junction disagree at one end, which may indicate a read error. This chain connects TRBV20-1 to TRBJ2-7, with TRBD2 matching over 7 bases. CDR3 size: 12 residues. Per the germline V gene, CDR1 is DFQATT and CDR2 is SNEGSKA (reference sequence). CDR3 DNA sequence: TGCAGCGCTGGACGGGTGGCGGGGGAGCTGTACTTC. This encodes CSAGRVAGELYF.

The chain carries TRBV5-1 and TRBJ1-3; D gene ambiguous. V lost 0 bases to trimming and J lost 0 bases, with 7 bases between them. Germline V lookup: CDR1 SGHRS, CDR2 YFSETQ. The CDR3 loop spans 15 amino acids. The CDR3: CASSLEAISGNTIYF. CDR3 DNA: TGCGCCAGCAGCTTGGAAGCAATCTCTGGAAACACCATATATTTT.

This clonotype has only a few counts. The gene calls are TRBV7-2 and TRBJ2-3, with 11 bases that match TRBD1. The trim removed 5 bases at V and 7 bases at J, leaving 8 bases unmatched. CDR3 length: 15 amino acids. Per the germline V gene, CDR1 is SGHTA and CDR2 is FQGNSA. CDR3 amino acids: CASSLDRGRKYTQYF. The CDR3 DNA sequence: TGTGCCAGCAGCCTGGACAGGGGGCGCAAGTATACGCAGTATTTT.

DNA for the CDR3: TGTGCCAGCAGTCCCCAGGGGGGGAGGGGGAATCAGCCCCAGCATTTT. Translating it yields CASSPQGGRGNQPQHF. The J gene is TRBJ1-5, the V gene TRBV6-1; TRBD1 matches at 7 bases. The CDR3 is made up of 16 amino acids. The germline V gene encodes CDR1 MNHNS and CDR2 SASEGT. V shed 5 bases and J 4 bases; nucleotides not matched to a gene: 11.

This clonotype was detected only a few times. The chain uses TRBV9 and TRBJ2-7; weak D call: TRBD2 (7 bases). Between the trimmed V and J ends, which lost 4 bases and 2 bases, there was a span of 13 bases. This CDR3 comprises 14 residues. Germline-derived CDR1 and CDR2 are SGDLS and YYNGEE. The CDR3 here is CASSPRGTTYEQYF. The CDR3 bases are TGTGCCAGCAGCCCGCGGGGGACAACCTACGAGCAGTACTTC. The variable domain in full, completed from reference TRBV9 and TRBJ2-7, reads DSGVTQTPKHLITATGQRVTLRCSPRSGDLSVYWYQQSLDQGLQFLIQYYNGEERAKGNILERFSAQQFPDLHSELNLSSLELGDSALYFCASSPRGTTYEQYFGPGTRLTVT.

The V and J genes are TRBV2 and TRBJ2-1, with a tentative D call TRBD2 (5 bases). The V end was cut by 8 bases, the J end by 3 bases, with 20 bases between. The CDR3 sequence is 16 residues long. Germline CDR1 is SNHLY and CDR2 is FYNNEI. CDR3 DNA sequence: TGTGCCAGCCGACCCATCCCAGGACTCAACTACAATGAGCAGTTCTTC. Encoded protein: CASRPIPGLNYNEQFF.